These 9 T cell receptor beta chains originate from one sample sequenced in a study of blood T cells in healthy people across ages (dated by TCRdb to about 2015). The protocol used for the library was 5' RACE. The run used an Illumina HiSeq 2500. A second PCR of roughly 7 to 12 cycles was run with a J-beta primer mix and a sample-barcoded 5' primer. TCRdb trimmed the raw reads at Q25, called clones with MiXCR and kept productive beta chains. One record per CDR3 amino acid sequence lists the most common genes and DNA. This sample lists roughly 1,700,000 distinct CDR3 sequences; 28% were detected once. The leading ten clones occupy less than 9.5% of the sample. Sequences were obtained from blood. The origin of the receptors is a woman aged 30 to 39 in good health.

Ten or more counts support this clonotype. The CDR3 DNA sequence: TGTGCCAGCAGCTTTACAGGGACATCAGGTATATCATACCTCTCCTACAATGAGCAGTTCTTC. Its translation: CASSFTGTSGISYLSYNEQFF. V is TRBV11-1 and J is TRBJ2-1; tentative D call: TRBD1 (6 bases). CDR3 length: 21 amino acids. With 3 bases removed from V and 0 bases from J, the gap between germline ends came to 27 bases. Germline CDR1 and CDR2: SGHAT and FQDESV (reference sequence).

J is TRBJ2-5 and V is TRBV20-1; TRBD1 might be the D (5 bases). Germline V gene sequence: CDR1 DFQATT, CDR2 SNEGSKA (reference sequence). The V end lost 6 bases, the J end lost 4 bases, and 15 bases lay between the germline ends. The CDR3 extends over 13 amino acids. For the CDR3, the DNA is TGCAGTGCCACCGACAGTAGACGAGAGACCCAGTACTTC. Translating it yields CSATDSRRETQYF.

The chain couples TRBV20-1 to TRBJ1-5; no firm D call. This CDR3 has 15 residues. CDR1 is DFQATT, CDR2 SNEGSKA, per germline (reference sequence). V dropped 4 bases and J dropped 3 bases, with 16 bases sitting between them. CDR3 sequence: CSANIYGNNNQPQHF. The CDR3 bases are TGCAGTGCTAACATCTATGGGAATAACAATCAGCCCCAGCATTTT.

This clonotype was picked up one time. The chain employs TRBV7-2 and TRBJ2-7; TRBD2 matches at 7 bases. The germline V gene has CDR1 SGHTA and CDR2 FQGNSA. V trimming: 3 bases; J trimming: 7 bases; junction bases outside the gene matches: 9. The CDR3 totals 14 residues. The CDR3 sequence is CASSLGDYLQEQYF. The CDR3 DNA reads TGTGCCAGCAGCTTGGGGGACTACCTCCAAGAGCAGTACTTC.

This clonotype was seen many times. V gene TRBV29-1 combines with J gene TRBJ1-6, with a tentative D call TRBD1 (5 bases). The CDR3 extends over 14 amino acids. Trimming cost V 6 bases and J 7 bases, with 16 bases left between them. Germline assignment: CDR1 SQVTM and CDR2 ANQGSEA. The CDR3 region has the DNA TGCAGCGTGAAGCAGGGAGACCCCAATTCACCCCTCCACTTT. It specifies CSVKQGDPNSPLHF.

This clonotype was seen only a few times. The rearrangement uses TRBV14 and TRBJ1-2; no firm D call. Per germline, CDR1 SGHDN and CDR2 FVKESK. V was cut by 4 bases and J by 4 bases, with 13 bases left in between. The CDR3 runs 14 residues. Here the CDR3 DNA reads TGTGCCAGCAGCCCGAAGGGAAACTTCTATGGCTACACCTTC. It codes for CASSPKGNFYGYTF.

The gene calls are TRBV24-1 and TRBJ2-1; tentatively, D is TRBD1 or TRBD2 (5 bases each). Germline CDR1 KGHDR, CDR2 SFDVKD. V was clipped by 6 bases and J by 8 bases, with 19 bases between them. CDR3 length: 15 amino acids. The CDR3 DNA sequence: TGTGCCACCAGTAAAGGGGACGGGGTTTTGGATGAGCAGTTCTTC. Translated, it gives CATSKGDGVLDEQFF.

The rearrangement joins TRBV2 to TRBJ2-5; maybe TRBD2 (5 bases). Germline V gene data show CDR1 as SNHLY and CDR2 as FYNNEI. V dropped 7 bases and J dropped 2 bases, with 14 bases sitting between them. The CDR3 extends over 14 amino acids. The CDR3 region has the DNA TGTGCCAGCAAAAAACTAGTGACGCAAGAGACCCAGTACTTC. Translated, it gives CASKKLVTQETQYF.

This clonotype was found a few times. V and J are TRBV6-2 or TRBV6-3 and TRBJ2-7; TRBD1 matches 9 bases. The CDR3 runs to 14 residues. Trimming took 6 bases from V and 3 from J; bases not matched to a gene: 6. Germline lookup yields CDR1 MNHEY and CDR2 SVGEGT. This CDR3 is CASRDRGLLYEQYF. The CDR3 DNA reads TGTGCCAGCAGGGACAGGGGCCTTCTCTACGAGCAGTACTTC.